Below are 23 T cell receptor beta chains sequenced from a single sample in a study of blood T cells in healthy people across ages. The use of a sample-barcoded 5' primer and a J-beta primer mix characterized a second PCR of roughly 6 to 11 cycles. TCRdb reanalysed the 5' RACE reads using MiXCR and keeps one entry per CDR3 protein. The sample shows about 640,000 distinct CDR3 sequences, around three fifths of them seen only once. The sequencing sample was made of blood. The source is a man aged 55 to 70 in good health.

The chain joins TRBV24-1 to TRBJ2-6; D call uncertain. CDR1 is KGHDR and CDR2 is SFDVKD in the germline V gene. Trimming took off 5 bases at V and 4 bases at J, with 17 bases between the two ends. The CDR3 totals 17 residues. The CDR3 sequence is CATSGPRDRVGANVLTF. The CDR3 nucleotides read TGTGCCACCAGTGGCCCCCGAGATCGGGTGGGGGCCAACGTCCTGACTTTC.

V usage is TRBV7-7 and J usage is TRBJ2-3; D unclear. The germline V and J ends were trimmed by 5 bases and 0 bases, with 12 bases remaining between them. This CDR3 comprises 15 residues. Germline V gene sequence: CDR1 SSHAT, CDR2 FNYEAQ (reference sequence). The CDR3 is CASSPQVVSTDTQYF. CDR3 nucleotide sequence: TGTGCCAGCAGCCCCCAGGTGGTCAGCACAGATACGCAGTATTTT.

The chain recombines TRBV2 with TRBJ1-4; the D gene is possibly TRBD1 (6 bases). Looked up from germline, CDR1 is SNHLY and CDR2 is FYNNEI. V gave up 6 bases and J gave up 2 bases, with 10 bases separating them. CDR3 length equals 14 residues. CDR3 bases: TGTGCCAGCAGAACGGACAGTACTAATGAAAAACTGTTTTTT. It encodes CASRTDSTNEKLFF. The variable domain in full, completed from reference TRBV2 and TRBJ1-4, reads EPEVTQTPSHQVTQMGQEVILRCVPISNHLYFYWYRQILGQKVEFLVSFYNNEISEKSEIFDDQFSVERPDGSNFTLKIRSTKLEDSAMYFCASRTDSTNEKLFFGSGTQLSVL.

CDR3 sequence (DNA): TGTGCCAGCAGTCCCCCAAACTCCGGGTTGGAGACCCAGTACTTC. Amino acid sequence: CASSPPNSGLETQYF. The chain combines TRBV12-3 or TRBV12-4 with TRBJ2-5; no clear D gene. This CDR3 has 15 residues. V was trimmed by 5 bases and J by 5 bases, leaving 18 bases between them.

The CDR3 reads CASSYGQGISYGYTF. CDR3 bases: TGTGCCAGCAGTTATGGGCAGGGAATCAGCTATGGCTACACCTTC. This chain connects TRBV6-5 to TRBJ1-2; perhaps TRBD1 as D (5 bases). Germline CDR1 is MNHEY and CDR2 is SVGAGI. CDR3 length equals 15 residues. V shed 3 bases and J shed 4 bases, with 15 bases lying between them.

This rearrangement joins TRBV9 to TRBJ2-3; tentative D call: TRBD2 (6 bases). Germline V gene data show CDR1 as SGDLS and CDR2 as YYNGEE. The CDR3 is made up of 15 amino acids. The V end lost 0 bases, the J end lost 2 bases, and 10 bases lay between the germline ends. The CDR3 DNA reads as TGTGCCAGCAGCGTAGGTAGCGGATACACAGATACGCAGTATTTT. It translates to CASSVGSGYTDTQYF. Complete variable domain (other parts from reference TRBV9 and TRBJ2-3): DSGVTQTPKHLITATGQRVTLRCSPRSGDLSVYWYQQSLDQGLQFLIQYYNGEERAKGNILERFSAQQFPDLHSELNLSSLELGDSALYFCASSVGSGYTDTQYFGPGTRLTVL.

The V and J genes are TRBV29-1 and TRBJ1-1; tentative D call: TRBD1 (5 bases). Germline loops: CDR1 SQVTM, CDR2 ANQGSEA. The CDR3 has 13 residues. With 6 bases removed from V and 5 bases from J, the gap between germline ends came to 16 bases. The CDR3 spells CSVDWDAGTEAFF. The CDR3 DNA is TGCAGCGTCGATTGGGACGCGGGGACTGAAGCTTTCTTT.

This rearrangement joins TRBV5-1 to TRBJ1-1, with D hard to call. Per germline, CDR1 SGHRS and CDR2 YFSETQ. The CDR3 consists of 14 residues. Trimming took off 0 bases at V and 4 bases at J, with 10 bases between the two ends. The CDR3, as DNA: TGCGCCAGCAGCTTGGATTATGGGAGCACTGAAGCTTTCTTT. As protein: CASSLDYGSTEAFF.

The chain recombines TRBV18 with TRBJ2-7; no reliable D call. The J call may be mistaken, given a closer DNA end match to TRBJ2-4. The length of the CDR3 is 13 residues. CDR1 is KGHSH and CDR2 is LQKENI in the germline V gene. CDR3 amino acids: CASSPGRVDIQYF. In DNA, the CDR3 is TGTGCCAGCTCACCCGGTCGGGTTGACATTCAGTACTTC.

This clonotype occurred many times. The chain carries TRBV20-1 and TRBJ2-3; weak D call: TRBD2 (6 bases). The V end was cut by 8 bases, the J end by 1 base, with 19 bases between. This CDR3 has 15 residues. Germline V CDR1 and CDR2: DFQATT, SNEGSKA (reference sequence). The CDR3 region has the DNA TGCAGTAAAGTGGGATTCGGGGGTGGCACAGATACGCAGTATTTT. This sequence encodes CSKVGFGGGTDTQYF.

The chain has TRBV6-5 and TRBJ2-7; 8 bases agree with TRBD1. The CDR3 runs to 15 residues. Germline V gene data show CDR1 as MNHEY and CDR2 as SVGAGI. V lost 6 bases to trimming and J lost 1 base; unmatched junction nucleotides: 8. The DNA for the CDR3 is TGTGCCAGCAGGGCCCAGGGGGCGAGGTCCTACGAGCAGTACTTC. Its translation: CASRAQGARSYEQYF.

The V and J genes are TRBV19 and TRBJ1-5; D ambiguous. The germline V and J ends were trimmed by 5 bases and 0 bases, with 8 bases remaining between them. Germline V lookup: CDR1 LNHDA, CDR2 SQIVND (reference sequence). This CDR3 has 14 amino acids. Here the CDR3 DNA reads TGTGCCAGTAGTCGAGGTACTAGCAATCAGCCCCAGCATTTT. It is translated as CASSRGTSNQPQHF.

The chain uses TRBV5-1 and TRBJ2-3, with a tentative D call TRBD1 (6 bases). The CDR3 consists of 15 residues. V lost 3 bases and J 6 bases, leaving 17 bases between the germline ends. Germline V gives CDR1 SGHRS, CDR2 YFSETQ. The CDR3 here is CASSSGHPLRDTQYF. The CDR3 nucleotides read TGCGCCAGCAGCTCGGGACATCCTCTTCGGGATACGCAGTATTTT.

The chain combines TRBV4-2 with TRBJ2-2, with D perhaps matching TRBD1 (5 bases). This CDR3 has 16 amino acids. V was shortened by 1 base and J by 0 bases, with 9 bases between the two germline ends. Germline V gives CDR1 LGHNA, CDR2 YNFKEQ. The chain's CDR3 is CASSQGSGTNTGELFF. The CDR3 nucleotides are TGTGCCAGCAGCCAAGGTTCAGGGACGAACACCGGGGAGCTGTTTTTT.

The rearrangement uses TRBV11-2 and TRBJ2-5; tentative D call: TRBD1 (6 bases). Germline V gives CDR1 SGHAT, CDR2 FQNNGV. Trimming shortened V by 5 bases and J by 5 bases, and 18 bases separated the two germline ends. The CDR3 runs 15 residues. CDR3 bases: TGTGCCAGCAGCCCCCACCAGGGGTCAGGGGAGACCCAGTACTTC. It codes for CASSPHQGSGETQYF.

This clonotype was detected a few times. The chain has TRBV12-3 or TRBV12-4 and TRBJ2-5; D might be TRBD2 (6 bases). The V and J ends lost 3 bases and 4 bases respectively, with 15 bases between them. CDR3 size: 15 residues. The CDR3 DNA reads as TGTGCCAGCAGTTTTGGAGGGTTGGGGGGAGAGACCCAGTACTTC. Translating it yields CASSFGGLGGETQYF.

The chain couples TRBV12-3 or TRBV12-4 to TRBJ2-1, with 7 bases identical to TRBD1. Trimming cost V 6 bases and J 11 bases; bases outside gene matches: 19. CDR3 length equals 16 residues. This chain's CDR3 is CASSYPTTGTVCKQFF. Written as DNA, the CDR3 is TGTGCCAGCAGCTACCCTACAACCGGGACAGTCTGCAAGCAGTTCTTC.

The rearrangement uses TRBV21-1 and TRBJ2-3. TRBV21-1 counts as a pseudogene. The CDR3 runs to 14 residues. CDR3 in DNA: TGTGCCAGCAGCAAACCGTATTCCACAGATACGCAGTATTTT. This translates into CASSKPYSTDTQYF.

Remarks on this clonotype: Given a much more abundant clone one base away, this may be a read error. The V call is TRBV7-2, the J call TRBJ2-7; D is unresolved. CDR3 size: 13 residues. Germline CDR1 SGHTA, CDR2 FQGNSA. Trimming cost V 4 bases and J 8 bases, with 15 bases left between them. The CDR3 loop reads CASSYPLVHKQYF. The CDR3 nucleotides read TGTGCCAGCAGCTACCCGCTGGTCCACAAGCAGTACTTC. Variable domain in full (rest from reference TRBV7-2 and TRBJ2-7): GAGVSQSPSNKVTEKGKDVELRCDPISGHTALYWYRQSLGQGLEFLIYFQGNSAPDKSGLPSDRFSAERTGGSVSTLTIQRTQQEDSAVYLCASSYPLVHKQYFGPGTRLTVT.

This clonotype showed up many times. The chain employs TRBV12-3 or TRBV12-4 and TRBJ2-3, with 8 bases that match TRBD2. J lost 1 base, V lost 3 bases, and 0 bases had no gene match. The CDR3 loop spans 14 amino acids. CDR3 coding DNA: TGTGCCAGCAGTTTCGGGGGGGGCACAGATACGCAGTATTTT. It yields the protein CASSFGGGTDTQYF.

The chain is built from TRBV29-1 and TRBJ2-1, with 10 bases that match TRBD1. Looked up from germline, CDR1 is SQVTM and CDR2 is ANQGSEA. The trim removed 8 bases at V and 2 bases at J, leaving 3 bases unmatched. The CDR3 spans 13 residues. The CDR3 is CSLGTGAYNEQFF. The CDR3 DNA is TGCAGCCTAGGGACAGGGGCCTACAATGAGCAGTTCTTC.

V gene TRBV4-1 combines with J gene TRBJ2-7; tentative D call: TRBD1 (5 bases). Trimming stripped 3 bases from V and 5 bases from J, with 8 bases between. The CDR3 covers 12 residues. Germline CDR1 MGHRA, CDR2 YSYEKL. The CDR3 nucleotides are TGCGCCAGCAGCCAGCCAGGGAACGAGCAGTACTTC. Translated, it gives CASSQPGNEQYF.

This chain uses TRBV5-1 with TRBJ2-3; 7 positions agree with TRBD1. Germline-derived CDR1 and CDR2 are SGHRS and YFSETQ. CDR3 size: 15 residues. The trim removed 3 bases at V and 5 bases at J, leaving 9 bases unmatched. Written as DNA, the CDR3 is TGCGCCAGCAGCTGGGTGAGAGGGGGCGTAGATACGCAGTATTTT. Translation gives CASSWVRGGVDTQYF.